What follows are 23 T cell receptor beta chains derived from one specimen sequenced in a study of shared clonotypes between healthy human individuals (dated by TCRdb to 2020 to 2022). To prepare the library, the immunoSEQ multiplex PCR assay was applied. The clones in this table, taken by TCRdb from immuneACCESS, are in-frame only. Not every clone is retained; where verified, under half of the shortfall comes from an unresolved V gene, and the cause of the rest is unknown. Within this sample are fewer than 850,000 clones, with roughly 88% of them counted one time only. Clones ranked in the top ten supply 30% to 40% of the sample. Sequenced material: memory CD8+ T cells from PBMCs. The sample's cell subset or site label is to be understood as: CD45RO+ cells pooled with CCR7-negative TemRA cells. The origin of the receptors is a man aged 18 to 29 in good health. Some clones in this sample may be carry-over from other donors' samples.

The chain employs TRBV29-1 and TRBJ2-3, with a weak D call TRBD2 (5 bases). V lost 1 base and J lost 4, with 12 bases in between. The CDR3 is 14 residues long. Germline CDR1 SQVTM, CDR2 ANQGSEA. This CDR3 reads CSVEGGWHADTQYF. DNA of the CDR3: TGCAGCGTTGAAGGCGGGTGGCACGCAGATACGCAGTATTTT.

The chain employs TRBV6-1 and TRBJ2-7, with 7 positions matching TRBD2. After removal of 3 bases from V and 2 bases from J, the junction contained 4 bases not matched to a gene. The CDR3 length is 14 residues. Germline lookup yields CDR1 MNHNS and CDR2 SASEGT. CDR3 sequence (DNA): TGTGCCAGCAGTGAGAGGGACTACGCCTACGAGCAGTACTTC. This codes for CASSERDYAYEQYF.

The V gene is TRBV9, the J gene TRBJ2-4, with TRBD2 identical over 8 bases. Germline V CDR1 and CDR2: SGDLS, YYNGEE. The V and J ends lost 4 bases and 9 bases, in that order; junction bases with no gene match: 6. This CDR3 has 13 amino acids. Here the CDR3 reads CASSSGLEIIQYF. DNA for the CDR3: TGTGCCAGCAGCTCGGGACTAGAGATCATTCAGTACTTC.

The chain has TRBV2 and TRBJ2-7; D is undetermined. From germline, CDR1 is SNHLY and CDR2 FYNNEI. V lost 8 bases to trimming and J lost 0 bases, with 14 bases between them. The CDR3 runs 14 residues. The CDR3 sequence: CASEVYGASYEQYF. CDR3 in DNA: TGTGCCAGCGAGGTGTACGGAGCCTCCTACGAGCAGTACTTC.

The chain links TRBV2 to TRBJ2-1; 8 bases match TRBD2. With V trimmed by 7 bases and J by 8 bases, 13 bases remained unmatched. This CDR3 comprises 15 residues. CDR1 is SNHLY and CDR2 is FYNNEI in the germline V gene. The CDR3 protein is CASKAGTGGVHEQFF. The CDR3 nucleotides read TGTGCCAGCAAGGCCGGGACGGGGGGGGTCCATGAGCAGTTCTTC.

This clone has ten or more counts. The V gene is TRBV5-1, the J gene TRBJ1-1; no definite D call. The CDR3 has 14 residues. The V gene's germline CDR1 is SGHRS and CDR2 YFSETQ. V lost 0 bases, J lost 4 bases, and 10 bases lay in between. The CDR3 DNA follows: TGCGCCAGCAGCTTGGTGGCGGGGAGCACTGAAGCTTTCTTT. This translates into CASSLVAGSTEAFF.

The CDR3 loop is CASNFHPDTQYF. Here the CDR3 DNA reads TGTGCCAGCAACTTTCACCCAGATACGCAGTATTTT. This chain uses TRBV28 with TRBJ2-3; D gene ambiguous. The V gene lost 7 bases and the J gene lost 4 bases, with 9 bases spanning the gap. Looked up from germline, CDR1 is MDHEN and CDR2 is SYDVKM. The CDR3 has 12 amino acids.

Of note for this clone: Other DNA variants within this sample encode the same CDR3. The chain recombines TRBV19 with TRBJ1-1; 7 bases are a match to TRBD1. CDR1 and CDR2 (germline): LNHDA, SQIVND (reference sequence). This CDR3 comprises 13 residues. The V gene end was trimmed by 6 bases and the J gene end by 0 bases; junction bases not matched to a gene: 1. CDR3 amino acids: CASRTGMNTEAFF. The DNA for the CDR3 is TGTGCCAGTAGGACAGGGATGAACACTGAAGCTTTCTTT.

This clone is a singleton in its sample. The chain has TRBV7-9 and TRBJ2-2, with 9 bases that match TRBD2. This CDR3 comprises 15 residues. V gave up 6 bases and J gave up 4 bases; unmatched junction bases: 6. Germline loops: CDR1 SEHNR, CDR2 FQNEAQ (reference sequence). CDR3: CASSGGLALTGELFF. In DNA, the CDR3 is TGTGCCAGCAGTGGGGGACTAGCCCTCACCGGGGAGCTGTTTTTT.

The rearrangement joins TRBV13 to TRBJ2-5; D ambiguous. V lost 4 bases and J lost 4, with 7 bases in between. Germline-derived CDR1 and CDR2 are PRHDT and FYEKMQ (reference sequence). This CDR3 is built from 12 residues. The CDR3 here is CASSYFSETQYF. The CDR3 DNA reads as TGTGCCAGCAGCTATTTCTCAGAGACCCAGTACTTC.

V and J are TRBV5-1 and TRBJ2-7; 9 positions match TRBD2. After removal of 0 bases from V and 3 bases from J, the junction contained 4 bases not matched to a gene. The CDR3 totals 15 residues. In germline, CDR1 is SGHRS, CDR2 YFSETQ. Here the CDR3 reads CASSLALAGHYEQYF. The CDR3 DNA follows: TGCGCCAGCAGCTTGGCCCTAGCGGGGCACTACGAGCAGTACTTC.

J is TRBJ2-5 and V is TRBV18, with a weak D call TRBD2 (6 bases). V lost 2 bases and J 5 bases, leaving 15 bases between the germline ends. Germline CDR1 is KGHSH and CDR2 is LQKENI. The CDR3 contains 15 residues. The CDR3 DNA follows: TGTGCCAGCTCACCAAGTTCACGCCTAGCGGAGACCCAGTACTTC. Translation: CASSPSSRLAETQYF.

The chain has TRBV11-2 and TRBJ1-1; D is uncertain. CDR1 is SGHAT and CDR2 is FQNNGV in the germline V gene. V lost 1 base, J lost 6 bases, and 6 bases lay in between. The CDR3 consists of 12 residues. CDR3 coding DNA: TGTGCCAGCAGCTTAGCCCTACCTGAAGCTTTCTTT. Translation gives CASSLALPEAFF. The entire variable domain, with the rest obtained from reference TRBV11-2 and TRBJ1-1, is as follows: EAGVAQSPRYKIIEKRQSVAFWCNPISGHATLYWYQQILGQGPKLLIQFQNNGVVDDSQLPKDRFSAERLKGVDSTLKIQPAKLEDSAVYLCASSLALPEAFFGQGTRLTVV.

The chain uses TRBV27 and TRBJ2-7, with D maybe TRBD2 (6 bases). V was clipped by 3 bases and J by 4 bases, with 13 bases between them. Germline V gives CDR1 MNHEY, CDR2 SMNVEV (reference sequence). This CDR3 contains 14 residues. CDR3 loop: CASSFGGWGYEQYF. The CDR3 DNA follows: TGTGCCAGCAGTTTTGGGGGGTGGGGGTACGAGCAGTACTTC.

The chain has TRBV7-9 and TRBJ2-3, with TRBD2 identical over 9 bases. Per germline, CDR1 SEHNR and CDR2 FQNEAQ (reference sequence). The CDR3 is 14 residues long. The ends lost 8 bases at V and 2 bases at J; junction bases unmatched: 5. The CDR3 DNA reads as TGTGCCAGCCGGCTAGCGGGGAACACAGATACGCAGTATTTT. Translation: CASRLAGNTDTQYF.

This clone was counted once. CDR3 nucleotides: TGTGCCAGCAGCTTTTCTTTGGACGGGAAGCCCCAGCATTTT. Its protein product is CASSFSLDGKPQHF. The chain has TRBV7-2 and TRBJ1-5; no clear D. Per the germline V gene, CDR1 is SGHTA and CDR2 is FQGNSA. V was cut by 3 bases and J by 8 bases, with 14 bases left in between. The CDR3 spans 14 residues.

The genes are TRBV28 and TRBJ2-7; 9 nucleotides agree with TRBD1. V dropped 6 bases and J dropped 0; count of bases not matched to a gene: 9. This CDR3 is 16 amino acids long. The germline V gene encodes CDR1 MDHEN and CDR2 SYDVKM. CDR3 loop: CASSPPGTGSSYEQYF. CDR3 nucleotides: TGTGCCAGCAGCCCCCCCGGGACAGGGAGCTCCTACGAGCAGTACTTC.

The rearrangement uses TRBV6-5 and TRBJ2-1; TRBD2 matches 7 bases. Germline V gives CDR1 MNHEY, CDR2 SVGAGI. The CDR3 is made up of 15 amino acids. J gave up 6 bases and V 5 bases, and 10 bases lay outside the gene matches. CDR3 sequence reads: CASSAGGTPVNEQFF. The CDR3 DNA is TGTGCCAGCAGTGCCGGGGGGACCCCAGTCAATGAGCAGTTCTTC.

The CDR3 sequence: CASSVGTVPFYGYTF. The CDR3 nucleotides read TGTGCCAGCAGCGTAGGGACAGTACCCTTCTATGGCTACACCTTC. This chain joins TRBV9 and TRBJ1-2, with a possible D match to TRBD1 (6 bases). Trimming pared 0 bases from V and 4 bases from J, leaving 13 bases between. CDR1 and CDR2 from the germline V gene are SGDLS and YYNGEE. CDR3 length equals 15 residues.

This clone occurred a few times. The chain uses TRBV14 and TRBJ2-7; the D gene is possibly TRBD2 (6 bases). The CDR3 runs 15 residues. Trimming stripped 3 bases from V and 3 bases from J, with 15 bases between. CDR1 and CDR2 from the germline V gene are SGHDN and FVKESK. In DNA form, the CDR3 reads TGTGCCAGCAGCCAGGAGTGGAGGGGAAGCTACGAGCAGTACTTC. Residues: CASSQEWRGSYEQYF.

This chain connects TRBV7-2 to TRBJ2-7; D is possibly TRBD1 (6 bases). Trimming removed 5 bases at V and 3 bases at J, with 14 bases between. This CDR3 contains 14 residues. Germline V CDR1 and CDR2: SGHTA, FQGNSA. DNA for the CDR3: TGTGCCAGCAGCCCGGTGGGACACAACTACGAGCAGTACTTC. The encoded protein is CASSPVGHNYEQYF. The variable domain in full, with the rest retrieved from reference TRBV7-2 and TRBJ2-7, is GAGVSQSPSNKVTEKGKDVELRCDPISGHTALYWYRQSLGQGLEFLIYFQGNSAPDKSGLPSDRFSAERTGGSVSTLTIQRTQQEDSAVYLCASSPVGHNYEQYFGPGTRLTVT.

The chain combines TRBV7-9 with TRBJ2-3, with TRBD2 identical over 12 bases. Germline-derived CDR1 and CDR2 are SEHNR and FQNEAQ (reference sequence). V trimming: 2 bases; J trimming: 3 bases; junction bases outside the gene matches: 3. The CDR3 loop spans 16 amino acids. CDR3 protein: CASSLLAGGPTDTQYF. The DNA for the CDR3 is TGTGCCAGCAGCTTACTAGCGGGAGGGCCGACAGATACGCAGTATTTT.

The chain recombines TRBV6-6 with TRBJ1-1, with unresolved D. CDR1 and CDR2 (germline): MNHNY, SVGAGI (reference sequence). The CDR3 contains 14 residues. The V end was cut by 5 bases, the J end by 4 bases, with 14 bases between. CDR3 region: CASSPSGLGTEAFF. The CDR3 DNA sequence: TGTGCCAGCAGTCCTTCGGGTCTAGGCACTGAAGCTTTCTTT.